Shown below are 3 T cell receptor beta chains from a single sample sequenced in a study of PD-L1 blockade in urothelial cancer. Time point denoted: pretreatment peripheral blood. Data came from immunoSEQ multiplex PCR; TCRdb stores just in-frame clones and leaves some out. Among 95,000 or so clones listed, roughly 84% were seen once. Sequenced here: PBMCs, sampled around atezolizumab (anti-PD-L1) treatment. These receptors came from a man aged 60 to 69 with urothelial cancer.

The CDR3 region has the DNA TGCGCCAGCAGCCGGGGACAGGGGGACACCATATATTTT. Translating it yields CASSRGQGDTIYF. The chain links TRBV4-1 to TRBJ1-3; 11 positions agree with TRBD1. Germline V CDR1 and CDR2: MGHRA, YSYEKL. The junction had 1 base not matched to a gene; V was cut back by 4 bases and J by 8 bases. The CDR3 consists of 13 residues.

The chain couples TRBV25-1 to TRBJ2-3; 7 bases line up with TRBD1. There are 15 residues in the CDR3. The V and J ends lost 4 bases and 2 bases, in that order; junction bases with no gene match: 6. Looked up from germline, CDR1 is MGHDK and CDR2 is SYGVNS. CDR3 residues: CASSGTGGFTDTQYF. CDR3 bases: TGTGCCAGCAGTGGGACAGGAGGATTCACAGATACGCAGTATTTT.

The chain couples TRBV10-1 to TRBJ2-1; the match to TRBD2 covers 10 bases. Germline V gene sequence: CDR1 WNHNN, CDR2 SYGVQD (reference sequence). Unmatched junction bases numbered 7, after V lost 4 bases and J lost 7 bases. The CDR3 is made up of 15 amino acids. CDR3 DNA sequence: TGCGCCAGCAGTGCTGAACTAGCGGGGCAGAATGAGCAGTTCTTC. Translating gives CASSAELAGQNEQFF.